This passage covers 20 T cell receptor beta chains from one sample sequenced in a study of early T cells in non-severe SARS-CoV-2 infection. TCRdb passed the 5' RACE reads through MiXCR, listing each CDR3 protein once. The table includes tens of thousands of distinct CDR3 sequences, around 8.6% detected once. The source material was whole blood, sampled at baseline. The source is an adult who was a healthcare worker with PCR-confirmed SARS-CoV-2 infection or an uninfected control (not recorded which).

This clonotype has at least ten counts. This chain joins TRBV13 and TRBJ2-4, with D hard to call. CDR3 size: 12 residues. V gave up 1 base and J gave up 5 bases, with 3 bases separating them. Looked up from germline, CDR1 is PRHDT and CDR2 is FYEKMQ (reference sequence). DNA of the CDR3: TGTGCCAGCAGCTTAGTAGAAAACATTCAGTACTTC. Translated, it gives CASSLVENIQYF.

This clonotype appeared many times. The chain employs TRBV20-1 and TRBJ2-1; TRBD2 matches 8 bases. CDR1 and CDR2 (germline): DFQATT, SNEGSKA (reference sequence). The CDR3 spans 17 residues. Trimming cost V 1 base and J 7 bases; bases outside gene matches: 15. The CDR3: CSARGEFGLARRNEQFF. The CDR3 nucleotides read TGCAGTGCTAGAGGGGAATTCGGACTAGCCAGAAGAAATGAGCAGTTCTTC.

This rearrangement joins TRBV7-8 to TRBJ2-7; TRBD1 or TRBD2 may be the D gene (5 bases each). Between the trimmed V and J ends, which lost 3 bases and 0 bases, there was a span of 15 bases. Looked up from germline, CDR1 is SGHVS and CDR2 is FQNEAQ. This CDR3 has 16 residues. This CDR3 reads CASSLGRPSSSYEQYF. The CDR3 region has the DNA TGTGCCAGCAGCTTGGGACGGCCCTCGAGCTCCTACGAGCAGTACTTC.

This clonotype was observed a handful of times. The chain joins TRBV6-5 to TRBJ2-3, with a tentative D call TRBD2 (6 bases). Trimming removed 4 bases at V and 5 bases at J, with 10 bases between. CDR1 is MNHEY and CDR2 is SVGAGI in the germline V gene. This CDR3 is 13 amino acids long. The CDR3 DNA follows: TGTGCCAGCAGTTTAGCGGATTTAGATACGCAGTATTTT. This codes for CASSLADLDTQYF.

The genes are TRBV20-1 and TRBJ1-6; TRBD1 matches 7 bases. Germline CDR1 reads DFQATT; CDR2 reads SNEGSKA (reference sequence). Losses at the gene ends were 1 base for V and 7 bases for J; bases not matched to a gene: 4. The CDR3 runs to 14 residues. In DNA, the CDR3 is TGCAGTGCTAGAGCGGGACAGCACAATTCACCCCTCCACTTT. Translation gives CSARAGQHNSPLHF.

This clonotype has a handful of counts. The genes are TRBV7-9 and TRBJ1-1, with D unresolved. V lost 1 base and J lost 8, with 11 bases in between. The germline gives CDR1 SEHNR, CDR2 FQNEAQ (reference sequence). CDR3 length equals 13 residues. This CDR3 reads CASSLEVAREAFF. The CDR3 coding sequence is TGTGCCAGCAGCTTAGAGGTTGCGCGGGAAGCTTTCTTT.

CDR3: CARVNRTCYEQYF. The CDR3 DNA reads as TGTGCCAGAGTAAACAGGACATGCTACGAGCAGTACTTC. The J gene is TRBJ2-7, the V gene TRBV6-1; tentative D call: TRBD1 (5 bases). CDR1 is MNHNS, CDR2 SASEGT, per germline. This CDR3 comprises 13 residues. Trimming left V 9 bases short and J 3 bases short, with 15 bases between.

The chain couples TRBV10-3 to TRBJ2-5; tentatively, D is TRBD2 (5 bases). Germline CDR1 is ENHRY and CDR2 is SYGVKD. The V end lost 4 bases, the J end lost 9 bases, and 12 bases lay between the germline ends. The CDR3 is 12 residues long. The CDR3 protein is CAISVGGLAQYF. The CDR3 coding sequence is TGTGCCATCAGTGTCGGAGGATTGGCCCAGTACTTC.

There are a few counts of this clonotype. The chain uses TRBV9 and TRBJ1-6; no definite D call. Trimming took 3 bases from V and 6 from J, leaving 10 bases between them. The CDR3 loop spans 14 amino acids. Germline values: CDR1 SGDLS, CDR2 YYNGEE. Here the CDR3 DNA reads TGTGCCAGCAGCGCCCTATTAGTTAATTCACCCCTCCACTTT. Its translation: CASSALLVNSPLHF.

The rearrangement uses TRBV6-1 and TRBJ2-3, with D hard to call. This CDR3 has 13 residues. The germline V gene has CDR1 MNHNS and CDR2 SASEGT. The V end lost 6 bases, the J end lost 4 bases, and 11 bases lay between the germline ends. The CDR3 spells CASRARPSDTQYF. CDR3 DNA: TGTGCCAGCAGGGCCCGGCCTTCAGATACGCAGTATTTT.

This clonotype was detected ten times or more. This chain uses TRBV6-1 with TRBJ2-7, with 7 bases that match TRBD1. Germline V gene lookup returns CDR1 MNHNS and CDR2 SASEGT. This CDR3 contains 15 residues. The trim removed 2 bases at V and 0 bases at J, leaving 4 bases unmatched. The CDR3 loop is CASSETGQTSYEQYF. Here the CDR3 DNA reads TGTGCCAGCAGTGAAACGGGACAGACCTCCTACGAGCAGTACTTC.

In its sample, this clonotype was seen a few times. This sequence joins TRBV3-1 and TRBJ1-3; D remains unclear. Germline CDR1 is LGHDT and CDR2 is YNNKEL (reference sequence). Trimming left V 1 base short and J 1 base short, with 11 bases between. The CDR3 is made up of 16 amino acids. CDR3 in DNA: TGTGCCAGCAGCCAAGTCCGACTCCTGTCTGGAAACACCATATATTTT. This sequence encodes CASSQVRLLSGNTIYF.

The rearrangement joins TRBV6-2 or TRBV6-3 to TRBJ2-2, with D perhaps TRBD1 or TRBD2 (5 bases each). V lost 6 bases to trimming and J lost 0 bases, with 20 bases between them. Germline values: CDR1 MNHEY, CDR2 SVGEGT. There are 18 residues in the CDR3. CDR3 nucleotides: TGTGCCAGCAGCCACCCTCCCTGGACGGGACCGAACACCGGGGAGCTGTTTTTT. Translating gives CASSHPPWTGPNTGELFF.

This clonotype turned up a few times. This chain uses TRBV29-1 with TRBJ2-3; D unclear. There are 14 residues in the CDR3. Germline CDR1 SQVTM, CDR2 ANQGSEA. Trimming left V 5 bases short and J 4 bases short, with 16 bases between. The CDR3 sequence is CSVSPPAFADTQYF. The CDR3 region has the DNA TGCAGCGTTTCCCCCCCAGCCTTCGCAGATACGCAGTATTTT.

This clonotype was seen only a few times. The rearrangement uses TRBV4-1 and TRBJ1-3, with 7 bases that match TRBD1. CDR1 and CDR2 (germline): MGHRA, YSYEKL. The ends lost 5 bases at V and 2 bases at J; junction bases unmatched: 9. The CDR3 length is 16 residues. The CDR3 sequence is CASSGRGGGAGNTIYF. DNA of the CDR3: TGCGCCAGCAGCGGGCGCGGAGGGGGCGCTGGAAACACCATATATTTT.

This clonotype turned up a few times. This chain joins TRBV5-6 and TRBJ1-2; maybe TRBD1 (5 bases). The CDR3 contains 14 residues. V lost 3 bases, J lost 2 bases, and 11 bases lay in between. Germline loops: CDR1 SGHDT, CDR2 YYEEEE. CDR3 coding DNA: TGTGCCAGCAGCTCAGGGACGCGGAACTATGGCTACACCTTC. Amino acids: CASSSGTRNYGYTF. Filled out from reference TRBV5-6 and TRBJ1-2, the complete variable domain reads DAGVTQSPTHLIKTRGQQVTLRCSPKSGHDTVSWYQQALGQGPQFIFQYYEEEERQRGNFPDRFSGHQFPNYSSELNVNALLLGDSALYLCASSSGTRNYGYTFGSGTRLTVV.

This clonotype was found many times. V is TRBV7-6 and J is TRBJ2-7, with 7 bases that match TRBD2. The CDR3 is made up of 13 amino acids. Germline-derived CDR1 and CDR2 are SGHVS and FNYEAQ. Trimming took 5 bases from V and 6 from J; bases not matched to a gene: 7. Here the CDR3 DNA reads TGTGCCAGCAGCCAACCCGTAGCGGGCGAGCAGTACTTC. Translation gives CASSQPVAGEQYF.

This clonotype was seen once. Mismatch with germline at one junction end may stem from a read error. The J gene is TRBJ2-5, the V gene TRBV27, with D tentatively TRBD1 or TRBD2 (5 bases each). Germline loops: CDR1 MNHEY, CDR2 SMNVEV (reference sequence). The CDR3 extends over 15 amino acids. This chain's CDR3 is CASSSGSPFQKTQYF. The CDR3 region has the DNA TGTGCCAGCAGTTCAGGGAGTCCGTTCCAAAAGACCCAGTACTTC.

This clonotype was recorded at least ten times. V is TRBV29-1 and J is TRBJ1-5; a weak D match, TRBD1 (5 bases). Germline V gene data show CDR1 as SQVTM and CDR2 as ANQGSEA. This CDR3 is built from 14 residues. The germline V and J ends were trimmed by 5 bases and 4 bases, with 15 bases remaining between them. CDR3 in DNA: TGCAGCGTTCTGACGGACACCCCTAATCAGCCCCAGCATTTT. It translates to CSVLTDTPNQPQHF.

A few counts support this clonotype. This chain links TRBV2 with TRBJ2-5; no firm D call. The CDR3 has 12 amino acids. Trimming removed 6 bases from V and 4 bases from J, with 9 bases in between. Germline CDR1 is SNHLY and CDR2 is FYNNEI. CDR3 loop: CASRAEAETQYF. The CDR3 DNA reads TGTGCCAGCAGGGCAGAGGCAGAGACCCAGTACTTC.